This T cell receptor beta chain was observed in a study of shared clonotypes between healthy human individuals. Study background: In total, the donors were a couple of women and three men aged 18 to 49. Study-level points and caveats: Larger estimated richness was generally seen in naive subsets than in memory subsets.

Trimming pared 8 bases from V and 3 bases from J, leaving 13 bases between. Germline CDR1 SNHLY, CDR2 FYNNEI. The CDR3 is made up of 13 amino acids. Deep-level settings were used for running the assay. TCRdb's copy holds only in-frame clones and misses some; the assay was immunoSEQ multiplex PCR. Of 2 million to 2.5 million clones in the sample, over 85% were seen once. CD8 cells regarded as naive lacked CD45RO, were positively chosen for CCR7, and omitted terminally differentiated effector memory CD45RA+ cells. Donors were healthy HIV-negative adults without recently reported acute infections or vaccinations. As for this clone: Its antigen is not known.

This sequence joins TRBV2 and TRBJ2-5; D could derive from TRBD1 or TRBD2 (5 bases each). The sequencing input was naive CD8+ T cells sorted from blood. This TCR was recovered from a man aged 18 to 30 in good health. CDR3 DNA sequence: TGTGCCAGCCTCCCAGAGGGGAAAGAGACCCAGTACTTC. It encodes CASLPEGKETQYF.